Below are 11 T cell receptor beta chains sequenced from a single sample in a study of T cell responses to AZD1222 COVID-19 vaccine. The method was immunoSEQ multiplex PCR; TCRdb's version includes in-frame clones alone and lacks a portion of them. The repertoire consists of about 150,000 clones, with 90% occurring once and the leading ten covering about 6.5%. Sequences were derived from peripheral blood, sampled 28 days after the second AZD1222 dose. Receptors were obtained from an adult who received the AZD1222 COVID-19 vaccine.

CDR3 residues: CASSFYTPRQGKSGNTIYF. The CDR3 DNA sequence: TGTGCCAGCAGCTTCTACACTCCAAGACAGGGCAAATCGGGAAACACCATATATTTT. The gene calls are TRBV3-1 (or the pseudogene TRBV3-2) and TRBJ1-3; the match to TRBD1 covers 7 bases. Germline values: CDR1 LGHDT, CDR2 YNNKEL (reference sequence). V lost 5 bases to trimming and J lost 4 bases; unmatched junction nucleotides: 20. The CDR3 totals 19 residues.

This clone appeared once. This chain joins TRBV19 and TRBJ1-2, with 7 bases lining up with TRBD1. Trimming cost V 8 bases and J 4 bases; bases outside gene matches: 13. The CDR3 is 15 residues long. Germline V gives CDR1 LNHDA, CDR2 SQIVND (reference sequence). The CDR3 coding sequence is TGTGCCAGTCTAAGCCCGGGACAGACATTCTATGGCTACACCTTC. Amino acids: CASLSPGQTFYGYTF. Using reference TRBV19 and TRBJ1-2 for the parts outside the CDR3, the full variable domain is DGGITQSPKYLFRKEGQNVTLSCEQNLNHDAMYWYRQDPGQGLRLIYYSQIVNDFQKGDIAEGYSVSREKKESFPLTVTSAQKNPTAFYLCASLSPGQTFYGYTFGSGTRLTVV.

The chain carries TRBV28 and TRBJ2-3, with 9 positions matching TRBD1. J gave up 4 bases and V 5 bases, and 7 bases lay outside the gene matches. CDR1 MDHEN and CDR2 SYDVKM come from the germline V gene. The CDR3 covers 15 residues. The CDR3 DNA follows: TGTGCCAGCAGTGAACCGGGACAGGGATCAGATACGCAGTATTTT. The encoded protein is CASSEPGQGSDTQYF.

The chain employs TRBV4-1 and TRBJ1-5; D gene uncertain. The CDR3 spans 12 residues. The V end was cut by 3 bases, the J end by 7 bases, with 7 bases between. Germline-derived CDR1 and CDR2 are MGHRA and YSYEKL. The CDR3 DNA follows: TGCGCCAGCAGCCAGGTAGGGCAGCCCCAGCATTTT. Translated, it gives CASSQVGQPQHF.

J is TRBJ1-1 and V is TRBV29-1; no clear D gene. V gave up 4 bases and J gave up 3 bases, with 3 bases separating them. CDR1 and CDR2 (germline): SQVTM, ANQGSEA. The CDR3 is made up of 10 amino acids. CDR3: CSVGDTEAFF. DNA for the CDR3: TGCAGCGTTGGGGACACTGAAGCTTTCTTT.

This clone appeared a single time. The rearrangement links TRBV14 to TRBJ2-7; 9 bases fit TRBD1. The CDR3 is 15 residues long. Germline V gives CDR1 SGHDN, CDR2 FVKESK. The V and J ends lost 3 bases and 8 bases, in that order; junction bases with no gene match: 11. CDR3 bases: TGTGCCAGCAGCCAGGCCCGGGGACAGGGTGCCCAGCAGTACTTC. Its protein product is CASSQARGQGAQQYF.

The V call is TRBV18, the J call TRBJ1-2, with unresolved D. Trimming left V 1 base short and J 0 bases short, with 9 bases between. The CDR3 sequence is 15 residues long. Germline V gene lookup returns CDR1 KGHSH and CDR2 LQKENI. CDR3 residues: CASSPLQEANYGYTF. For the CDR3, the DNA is TGTGCCAGCTCACCACTTCAAGAAGCTAACTATGGCTACACCTTC.

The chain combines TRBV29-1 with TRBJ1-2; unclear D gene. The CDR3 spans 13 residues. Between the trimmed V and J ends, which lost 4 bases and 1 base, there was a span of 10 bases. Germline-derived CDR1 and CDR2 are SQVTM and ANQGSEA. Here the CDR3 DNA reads TGCAGCGTTGGCCTGGGCCTTAACTATGGCTACACCTTC. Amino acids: CSVGLGLNYGYTF.

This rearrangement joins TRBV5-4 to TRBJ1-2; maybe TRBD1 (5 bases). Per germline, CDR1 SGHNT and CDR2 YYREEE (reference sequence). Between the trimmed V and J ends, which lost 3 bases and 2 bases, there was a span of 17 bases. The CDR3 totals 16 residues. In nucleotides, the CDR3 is TGTGCCAGCAGCTCGACCCGTCAGACAGAGAACTATGGCTACACCTTC. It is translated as CASSSTRQTENYGYTF.

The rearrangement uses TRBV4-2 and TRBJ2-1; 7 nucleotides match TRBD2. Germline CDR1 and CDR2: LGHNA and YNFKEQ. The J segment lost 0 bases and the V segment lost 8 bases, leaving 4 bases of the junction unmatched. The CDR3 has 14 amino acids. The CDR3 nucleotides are TGTGCCAGCGGGGGGGTGAGCTCCTACAATGAGCAGTTCTTC. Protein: CASGGVSSYNEQFF.

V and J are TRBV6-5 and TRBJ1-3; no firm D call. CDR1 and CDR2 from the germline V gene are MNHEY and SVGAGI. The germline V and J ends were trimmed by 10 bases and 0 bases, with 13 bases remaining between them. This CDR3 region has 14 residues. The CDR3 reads CAIHDENSGNTIYF. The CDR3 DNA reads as TGTGCCATCCACGACGAAAACTCTGGAAACACCATATATTTT.